The 18 T cell receptor beta chains given below trace back to one sample, sequenced in a study of T cells in Graves' hyperthyroidism and ophthalmopathy. The investigators amplified TCR beta CDR3 regions from RNA transcripts. Initially, a first-round RT-PCR of the TCR CDR3 employed the HTBI primer set. One entry per CDR3 protein, called by TCRdb with MiXCR from the multiplex PCR reads. There are hundreds of thousands of distinct CDR3 sequences in the sample; 25% occur only once, and roughly 80% lies in the top ten. Sequenced input: blood. The source is a man in his fifties or sixties with Graves' hyperthyroidism.

This clonotype came up many times. The chain carries TRBV7-3 and TRBJ2-1; TRBD1 agrees at 7 bases. Germline values: CDR1 SGHTA, CDR2 FQGTGA. The CDR3 runs 16 residues. V gave up 5 bases and J gave up 8 bases; unmatched junction bases: 15. CDR3 region: CASSPEVGQASDEQFF. The CDR3 DNA sequence: TGTGCCAGCAGCCCCGAGGTAGGACAGGCCTCTGATGAGCAGTTCTTC.

Of note for this clonotype: A junction boundary mismatches the germline segment, possibly from a read error. This chain connects TRBV2 to TRBJ2-5; tentatively, D is TRBD1 (5 bases). From germline, CDR1 is SNHLY and CDR2 FYNNEI. The CDR3 sequence is 14 residues long. CDR3 in amino acids: CASRMIQVQEAQYF. CDR3 DNA: TGTGCCAGCAGGATGATACAGGTCCAAGAGGCCCAGTACTTC.

The chain recombines TRBV27 with TRBJ1-1; tentatively, D is TRBD1 (6 bases). The CDR3 is made up of 15 amino acids. Germline values: CDR1 MNHEY, CDR2 SMNVEV (reference sequence). The V end was cut by 5 bases, the J end by 4 bases, with 17 bases between. The CDR3 sequence: CASSQQGKEATEAFF. In DNA form, the CDR3 reads TGTGCCAGCAGTCAACAGGGAAAAGAGGCCACTGAAGCTTTCTTT.

This clonotype was picked up many times. The rearrangement joins TRBV10-3 to TRBJ2-3; 11 nucleotides line up with TRBD2. There are 15 residues in the CDR3. The junction had 3 bases not matched to a gene; V was cut back by 4 bases and J by 3 bases. The germline V gene has CDR1 ENHRY and CDR2 SYGVKD. CDR3 DNA: TGTGCCATCAGTGCAACTAGCGGGAGAACAGATACGCAGTATTTT. Amino acid sequence: CAISATSGRTDTQYF.

This clonotype was seen ten or more times. V gene TRBV18 combines with J gene TRBJ1-2, with D perhaps matching TRBD1 (5 bases). CDR1 is KGHSH and CDR2 is LQKENI in the germline V gene. V shed 2 bases and J shed 6 bases, with 16 bases lying between them. This CDR3 is 15 amino acids long. In DNA, the CDR3 is TGTGCCAGCTCACCAGGGCGCCGAGGGGCGGATGGCTACACCTTC. The encoded protein is CASSPGRRGADGYTF.

This clonotype was detected only a few times. This sequence joins TRBV12-3 or TRBV12-4 and TRBJ1-5; maybe TRBD1 (6 bases). Trimming removed 3 bases at V and 7 bases at J, with 13 bases between. CDR3 length: 14 amino acids. DNA of the CDR3: TGTGCCAGCAGTTTCTCCCATCAGGGGCAGCCCCAGCATTTT. It yields the protein CASSFSHQGQPQHF.

The chain uses TRBV19 and TRBJ1-1; 8 bases are a match to TRBD1. V was pared by 9 bases and J by 4 bases, with 19 bases of the junction left unmatched. Germline CDR1 is LNHDA and CDR2 is SQIVND (reference sequence). The CDR3 loop spans 17 amino acids. CDR3 sequence reads: CASQSRVTGAWGTEAFF. The DNA for the CDR3 is TGTGCCAGCCAATCGAGGGTGACAGGGGCGTGGGGCACTGAAGCTTTCTTT.

About this clonotype: This CDR3 is missing its conserved last phenylalanine or tryptophan, likely due to a read error. The gene calls are TRBV5-1 and TRBJ1-2, with a possible D match to TRBD1 (6 bases). Germline lookup yields CDR1 SGHRS and CDR2 YFSETQ. CDR3 size: 13 residues. Trimming removed 4 bases at V and 3 bases at J, with 10 bases between. This CDR3 is CASSLQGYYGYTL. CDR3 sequence (DNA): TGCGCCAGCAGCCTACAGGGTTACTATGGCTACACCCTC.

This clonotype was found a few times. The J gene is TRBJ1-1, the V gene TRBV12-3 or TRBV12-4; D might be TRBD1 (6 bases). Deletions cut 7 bases from V and 1 base from J, with 10 bases between. CDR3 length equals 13 residues. CDR3 DNA: TGTGCCAGCACCAGGGACACGAACACTGAAGCTTTCTTT. This gives the protein CASTRDTNTEAFF.

This chain joins TRBV20-1 and TRBJ2-2; TRBD2 matches at 14 bases. V was pared by 5 bases and J by 6 bases, with 14 bases of the junction left unmatched. Germline V lookup: CDR1 DFQATT, CDR2 SNEGSKA (reference sequence). CDR3 length equals 18 residues. The CDR3 is CSAATTSGRGIVAGELFF. CDR3 coding DNA: TGCAGTGCTGCCACGACTAGCGGGAGGGGTATAGTAGCCGGGGAGCTGTTTTTT.

This clonotype was detected only a few times. This chain uses TRBV20-1 with TRBJ1-2, with 7 bases identical to TRBD1. This CDR3 spans 12 amino acids. Germline V CDR1 and CDR2: DFQATT, SNEGSKA (reference sequence). Germline trimming cut 6 bases from V and 4 bases from J; bases unmatched to any gene: 5. CDR3 region: CSATGQAYGYTF. As DNA, the CDR3 is TGCAGTGCCACCGGACAGGCCTATGGCTACACCTTC.

This clonotype was counted a few times. The chain is built from TRBV5-6 and TRBJ2-7, with D possibly matching TRBD1 (6 bases). V gave up 2 bases and J gave up 2 bases, with 14 bases separating them. The CDR3 consists of 15 residues. Germline CDR1 SGHDT, CDR2 YYEEEE. The CDR3 reads CASSLSGEKAYEQYF. The CDR3 DNA follows: TGTGCCAGCAGCTTATCAGGGGAGAAAGCCTACGAGCAGTACTTC.

V and J are TRBV11-2 and TRBJ2-6; D gene ambiguous. The CDR3 sequence is 14 residues long. The V end was cut by 8 bases, the J end by 3 bases, with 11 bases between. Per germline, CDR1 SGHAT and CDR2 FQNNGV. The CDR3 bases are TGTGCCAGCGACCCCGGAAGTGGGGCCAACGTCCTGACTTTC. Its translation: CASDPGSGANVLTF.

Turning to this clonotype: Given a much more abundant clone one base away, this may be a read error. This chain joins TRBV6-2 or TRBV6-3 and TRBJ2-1; 8 bases line up with TRBD2. J lost 1 base, V lost 11 bases, and 7 bases had no gene match. Germline assignment: CDR1 MNHEY and CDR2 SVGEGT. The length of the CDR3 is 14 residues. The CDR3: CAGFGGASYNEQFF. The CDR3 DNA is TGTGCCGGCTTCGGGGGGGCTTCCTACAATGAGCAGTTCTTC.

This clonotype occurred a few times. The chain joins TRBV24-1 to TRBJ2-3; D not resolved. Germline V gives CDR1 KGHDR, CDR2 SFDVKD. Trimming pared 2 bases from V and 6 bases from J, leaving 8 bases between. CDR3 length: 13 residues. CDR3 region: CATSDYPGDTQYF. CDR3 nucleotide sequence: TGTGCCACCAGTGATTATCCTGGGGATACGCAGTATTTT.

J is TRBJ2-2 and V is TRBV5-6; D unclear. The V end lost 4 bases, the J end lost 1 base, and 14 bases lay between the germline ends. The CDR3 extends over 16 amino acids. Looked up from germline, CDR1 is SGHDT and CDR2 is YYEEEE. The DNA of the CDR3 is TGTGCCAGCAGCAACATTCAGCGAGGGAACACCGGGGAGCTGTTTTTT. This encodes CASSNIQRGNTGELFF.

At least ten counts were recorded for this clonotype. This chain uses TRBV2 with TRBJ2-5, with 8 bases that match TRBD2. CDR3 size: 13 residues. The V gene's germline CDR1 is SNHLY and CDR2 FYNNEI. The V segment lost 3 bases and the J segment 3 bases; nucleotides outside the gene matches: 0. The CDR3 region is CASSEGLEETQYF. In DNA, the CDR3 is TGTGCCAGCAGTGAGGGACTAGAAGAGACCCAGTACTTC.

This clonotype turned up a few times. This sequence joins TRBV7-9 and TRBJ2-7; 8 nucleotides agree with TRBD2. Trimming cost V 2 bases and J 2 bases; bases outside gene matches: 8. There are 16 residues in the CDR3. The germline V gene has CDR1 SEHNR and CDR2 FQNEAQ (reference sequence). The CDR3 bases are TGTGCCAGCAGCTTAATTAAGCGGGAGTATCCCTACGAGCAGTACTTC. It translates to CASSLIKREYPYEQYF.